Many counts were recorded for the clone carrying this T cell receptor (beta chain). This entry comes from a study of T cells in Graves' hyperthyroidism and ophthalmopathy. Amplified TCR beta CDR3 regions came from RNA transcripts. The primer set for the first-round RT-PCR of the TCR CDR3 was HTBI. TCRdb processed the multiplex PCR reads anew with MiXCR; each CDR3 protein has one entry. This repertoire shows 300,000 to 350,000 distinct CDR3 sequences, around a sixth found once; its top ten account for less than 20%. Germline V gene data show CDR1 as SGHAT and CDR2 as FQNNGV. V dropped 5 bases and J dropped 7; count of bases not matched to a gene: 8. The CDR3 spans 14 residues.

The genes are TRBV11-2 and TRBJ2-7; 10 bases line up with TRBD1. This sequence was found in a woman in her thirties or forties with Graves' ophthalmopathy. The sample consisted of blood. The CDR3 loop is CASSLGTGAEEQYF. The CDR3 region has the DNA TGTGCCAGCAGCCTAGGGACAGGGGCGGAAGAGCAGTACTTC.